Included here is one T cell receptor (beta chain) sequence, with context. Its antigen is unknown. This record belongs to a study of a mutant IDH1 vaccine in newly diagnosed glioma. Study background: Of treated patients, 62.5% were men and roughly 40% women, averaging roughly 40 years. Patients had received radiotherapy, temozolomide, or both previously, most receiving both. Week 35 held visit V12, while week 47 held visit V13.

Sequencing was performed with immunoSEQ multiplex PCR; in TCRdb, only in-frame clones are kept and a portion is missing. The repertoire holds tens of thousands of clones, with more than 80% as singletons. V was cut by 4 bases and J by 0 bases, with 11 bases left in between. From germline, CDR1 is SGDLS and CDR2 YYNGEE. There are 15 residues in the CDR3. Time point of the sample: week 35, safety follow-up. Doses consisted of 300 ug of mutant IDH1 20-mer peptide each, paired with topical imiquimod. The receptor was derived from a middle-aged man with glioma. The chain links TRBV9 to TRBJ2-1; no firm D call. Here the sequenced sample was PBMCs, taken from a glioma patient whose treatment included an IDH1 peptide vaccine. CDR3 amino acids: CASSLRAVSYNEQFF. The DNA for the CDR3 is TGTGCCAGCAGCTTACGGGCTGTCTCCTACAATGAGCAGTTCTTC.